The rows below give T cell receptor beta chains drawn from one sample of a study of human T cells and chemical hapten exposure. TCRdb ran MiXCR on the reads and lists one entry per CDR3 protein. The sample holds more than 100,000 distinct CDR3 sequences, approximately 9.3% seen once. What was sequenced was whole blood. Receptor source: a human donor in good health. Some clones in this sample may be carry-over from other donors' samples. Each CDR3 is given with its conserved first and last residue. A D gene is named only where the DNA matches it firmly. Clone size, where shown, is once, few, many, or a class for clones that have expanded.

>.|TRBV30|many|TRBJ1-5
CAWALGSGNQPQHF
TGTGCCTGGGCCCTCGGGAGTGGCAATCAGCCCCAGCATTTT
>.|TRBV6-2/TRBV6-3|many|TRBJ1-1
CASSYSNTEAFF
TGTGCCAGCAGTTACTCGAACACTGAAGCTTTCTTT
>.|TRBV6-6|.|TRBJ2-3
CASYRVGDTQYF
TGTGCCAGCTACAGGGTAGGAGATACGCAGTATTTT
>.|TRBV7-9|.|TRBJ1-4
CASSSYRQAKGEKLFF
TGTGCCAGCAGCTCCTACCGACAGGCAAAAGGGGAAAAACTGTTTTTT
>.|TRBV9|many|TRBJ1-2
CASSNRDGRGTF
TGTGCCAGCAGCAACCGGGACGGAAGAGGTACCTTC
>TRBD1|TRBV6-5|many|TRBJ1-1
CASRQGVGTEAFF
TGTGCCAGCAGGCAGGGGGTGGGCACTGAAGCTTTCTTT
>TRBD2|TRBV11-3|.|TRBJ2-1
CASSVGTSGRRNEQFF
TGTGCCAGCAGCGTGGGGACTAGCGGGAGAAGGAATGAGCAGTTCTTC
>.|TRBV5-1|many|TRBJ1-2
CASSYQGEDYGYTF
TGCGCCAGCAGCTATCAGGGAGAGGACTATGGCTACACCTTC
>.|TRBV29-1|many|TRBJ2-1
CSAATEKPLNEQFF
TGCAGCGCCGCGACTGAAAAACCCCTCAATGAGCAGTTCTTC
>.|TRBV4-1|many|TRBJ2-6
CASSQVGLSGANVLTF
TGCGCCAGCAGCCAAGTGGGGCTCTCTGGGGCCAACGTCCTGACTTTC
>.|TRBV19|few|TRBJ2-5
CASSSRVGETQYF
TGTGCCAGTAGTTCCAGGGTCGGTGAGACCCAGTACTTC
>.|TRBV29-1|.|TRBJ2-7
CSVEDTTYEQYF
TGCAGCGTAGAGGACACAACCTACGAGCAGTACTTC
>.|TRBV7-6|.|TRBJ2-1
CASSLAENEQFF
TGTGCCAGCAGCTTAGCCGAGAATGAGCAGTTCTTC
>.|TRBV21-1|.|TRBJ2-7
CASSRLDYEGYEQYF
TGTGCCAGCAGCAGACTCGACTACGAGGGCTACGAGCAGTACTTC
>TRBD1|TRBV7-9|many|TRBJ1-1
CASSLDDRGNTEAFF
TGTGCCAGCAGCTTAGACGACAGGGGTAACACTGAAGCTTTCTTT
>TRBD1|TRBV12-3/TRBV12-4|.|TRBJ2-2
CASSAGTGNTGELFF
TGTGCCAGCAGTGCCGGGACAGGGAACACCGGGGAGCTGTTTTTT
>.|TRBV7-8|.|TRBJ2-5
CASSLAGDGGTQYF
TGTGCCAGCAGCTTAGCAGGGGATGGAGGGACCCAGTACTTC
>TRBD2|TRBV7-6|many|TRBJ2-5
CASAPGGPQETQYF
TGTGCCAGCGCGCCGGGGGGGCCTCAAGAGACCCAGTACTTC
>TRBD2|TRBV20-1|.|TRBJ2-1
CSPSGGLDSEQFF
TGCAGTCCAAGCGGGGGGCTCGATAGTGAGCAGTTCTTC
>.|TRBV6-5|.|TRBJ1-6
CASRRDSRGSPLHF
TGTGCCAGCAGAAGAGACAGCCGTGGTTCACCCCTCCACTTT
>.|TRBV4-3|many|TRBJ2-7
CASSQDRTRGYEQYF
TGCGCCAGCAGCCAAGACAGGACAAGGGGCTACGAGCAGTACTTC
>.|TRBV11-3|few|TRBJ2-7
CASSFDYSSYEQYF
TGTGCCAGCAGCTTCGACTACAGCTCCTACGAGCAGTACTTC
>TRBD2|TRBV10-2|many|TRBJ2-3
CASSEIETSGSTDTQYF
TGCGCCAGCAGTGAGATAGAGACTAGCGGTAGCACAGATACGCAGTATTTT
>.|TRBV13|few|TRBJ1-1
CASSSNQGLNTEAFF
TGTGCCAGCAGCTCTAACCAGGGGTTGAACACTGAAGCTTTCTTT
>.|TRBV4-3|few|TRBJ2-1
CASSQDRSLPTDRTYNEQFF
TGCGCCAGCAGCCAAGATCGATCCCTTCCGACAGACAGGACCTACAATGAGCAGTTCTTC
>.|TRBV29-1|many|TRBJ1-5
CSVERGTEANQPQHF
TGCAGCGTTGAAAGGGGGACCGAGGCGAATCAGCCCCAGCATTTT
>TRBD1|TRBV6-2/TRBV6-3|few|TRBJ1-2
CASYTGDPYGYTF
TGTGCCTCATACACAGGGGATCCCTATGGCTACACCTTC
>.|TRBV4-3|few|TRBJ1-6
CASSQEGAYNSPLHF
TGCGCCAGCAGCCAAGAGGGAGCCTATAATTCACCCCTCCACTTT
>.|TRBV12-3/TRBV12-4|few|TRBJ1-1
CASSFRDTEAFF
TGTGCCAGCAGTTTCCGGGACACTGAAGCTTTCTTT
>TRBD2|TRBV11-2|.|TRBJ2-1
CASSTRTSGPSYNEQFF
TGTGCCAGCAGCACCCGGACTAGCGGGCCTTCCTACAATGAGCAGTTCTTC
>.|TRBV21-1|many|TRBJ2-7
CASSKLDRGGEQYF
TGTGCCAGCAGCAAATTGGACAGGGGCGGCGAGCAGTACTTC
>TRBD1|TRBV7-2|medium-sized|TRBJ1-1
CASSLGGTVNTEAFF
TGTGCCAGCAGCTTAGGGGGGACAGTGAACACTGAAGCTTTCTTT
>TRBD1|TRBV4-1|.|TRBJ2-3
CASSQFRTGITDTQYF
TGCGCCAGCAGCCAATTCCGGACAGGCATCACAGATACGCAGTATTTT
>TRBD1|TRBV19|many|TRBJ1-2
CASTLRGTGGFGSSGYTF
TGTGCCAGTACCCTACGGGGGACAGGGGGCTTCGGATCGAGTGGCTACACCTTC
>TRBD1|TRBV5-1|.|TRBJ2-3
CASSLGDRARTDTQYF
TGCGCCAGCAGCTTGGGGGACAGGGCTCGCACAGATACGCAGTATTTT
>.|TRBV7-2|few|TRBJ2-7
CASTPGAVEVHEQYF
TGTGCCAGCACCCCGGGTGCGGTGGAGGTCCACGAGCAGTACTTC
>.|TRBV6-6|.|TRBJ2-5
CASSYSWDRPQETQYF
TGTGCCAGCAGTTACTCCTGGGACCGTCCCCAAGAGACCCAGTACTTC
>.|TRBV6-1|many|TRBJ1-1
CASREDGAMNTEAFF
TGTGCCAGCAGGGAGGACGGGGCGATGAACACTGAAGCTTTCTTT
>.|TRBV4-1|few|TRBJ1-2
CASSQASEGVVGAVYGYTF
TGCGCCAGCAGCCAAGCCTCGGAGGGGGTTGTGGGAGCGGTCTATGGCTACACCTTC
>.|TRBV5-1|.|TRBJ2-4
CASSFEPSDGAKNIQYF
TGCGCCAGCAGCTTCGAACCATCGGACGGTGCCAAAAACATTCAGTACTTC
>.|TRBV7-9|few|TRBJ2-7
CAVSGDTYEQYF
TGTGCCGTCTCTGGGGACACCTACGAGCAGTACTTC
>TRBD2|TRBV20-1|.|TRBJ2-5
CSATTSLKGLAGGLQETQYF
TGCAGTGCTACGACATCGTTGAAGGGACTAGCGGGGGGGCTGCAAGAGACCCAGTACTTC
>.|TRBV5-1|.|TRBJ1-5
CASSETGQPQHF
TGCGCCAGCAGCGAGACAGGACAGCCCCAGCATTTT
>.|TRBV21-1|many|TRBJ1-2
CASSKQPFPGYGYTF
TGTGCCAGCAGCAAACAGCCATTTCCCGGCTATGGCTACACCTTC
>.|TRBV4-1|.|TRBJ2-7
CASSQDGGAYEQYF
TGCGCCAGCAGCCAAGATGGGGGCGCGTACGAGCAGTACTTC
>TRBD2|TRBV29-1|many|TRBJ2-1
CSVLAGGSYNEQFF
TGCAGCGTATTAGCGGGGGGCTCCTACAATGAGCAGTTCTTC
>.|TRBV7-2|many|TRBJ2-1
CASSLASGPYNEQFF
TGTGCCAGCAGCTTAGCTAGCGGACCCTACAATGAGCAGTTCTTC
>TRBD1|TRBV4-3|many|TRBJ2-5
CASSQGWDRAETQYF
TGCGCCAGCAGCCAAGGCTGGGACAGGGCAGAGACCCAGTACTTC
>.|TRBV11-1|few|TRBJ2-1
CASSLTSYNEQFF
TGTGCCAGCAGCCTTACTAGCTACAATGAGCAGTTCTTC
>.|TRBV6-2/TRBV6-3|many|TRBJ2-1
CASSYVAAREEQFF
TGTGCCAGCAGTTACGTAGCTGCCCGGGAAGAGCAGTTCTTC